The 3 T cell receptor beta chains below come from one sample, sequenced in a study of graft-versus-host responses after intestinal transplantation. No antigen is known for these receptors. TCRdb's table, derived via immunoSEQ multiplex PCR, lists solely in-frame clones and lacks some. This table holds tens of thousands of clones, about 95% found once. The sample was unstimulated CD8+ T cells sorted from spleen or lymph node cells, taken before transplant. The receptors shown here come from a human donor who was the organ donor for an intestinal transplant.

The rearrangement joins TRBV15 to TRBJ1-3; no clear D gene. Looked up from germline, CDR1 is LNHNV and CDR2 is YYDKDF (reference sequence). The ends were cut back, 0 bases at V and 0 bases at J, with 6 bases in the middle. The CDR3 consists of 15 residues. The CDR3, as DNA: TGTGCCACCAGCAGAGACAGCCACTCTGGAAACACCATATATTTT. Translated: CATSRDSHSGNTIYF.

This clone occurred once. V is TRBV7-9 and J is TRBJ2-7; D uncertain. Germline V lookup: CDR1 SEHNR, CDR2 FQNEAQ (reference sequence). V was pared by 5 bases and J by 9 bases, with 20 bases between. CDR3 size: 14 residues. CDR3 residues: CASSIDRHERVQYF. In DNA, the CDR3 is TGTGCCAGCAGCATTGACCGCCACGAACGAGTGCAGTACTTC. Combining the CDR3 with reference TRBV7-9 and TRBJ2-7 gives the whole variable domain DTGVSQNPRHKITKRGQNVTFRCDPISEHNRLYWYRQTLGQGPEFLTYFQNEAQLEKSRLLSDRFSAERPKGSFSTLEIQRTEQGDSAMYLCASSIDRHERVQYFGPGTRLTVT.

The chain carries TRBV28 and TRBJ2-7; 9 positions match TRBD1. After removal of 5 bases from V and 5 bases from J, the junction contained 7 bases not matched to a gene. The CDR3 runs 14 residues. Per germline, CDR1 MDHEN and CDR2 SYDVKM. CDR3 nucleotide sequence: TGTGCCAGCAGTGAAACGGGACAGGGTAACGAGCAGTACTTC. It encodes CASSETGQGNEQYF.